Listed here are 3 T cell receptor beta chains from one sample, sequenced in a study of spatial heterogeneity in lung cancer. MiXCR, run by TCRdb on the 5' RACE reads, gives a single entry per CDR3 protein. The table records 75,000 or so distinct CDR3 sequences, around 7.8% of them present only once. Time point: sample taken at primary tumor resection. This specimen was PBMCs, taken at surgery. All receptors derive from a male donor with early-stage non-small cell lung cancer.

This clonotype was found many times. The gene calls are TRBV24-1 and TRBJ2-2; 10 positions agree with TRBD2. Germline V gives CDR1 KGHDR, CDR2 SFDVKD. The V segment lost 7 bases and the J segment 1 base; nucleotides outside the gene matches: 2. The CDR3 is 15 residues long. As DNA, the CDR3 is TGTGCCACCAGCAGGACTAGCGGGAACACCGGGGAGCTGTTTTTT. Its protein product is CATSRTSGNTGELFF.

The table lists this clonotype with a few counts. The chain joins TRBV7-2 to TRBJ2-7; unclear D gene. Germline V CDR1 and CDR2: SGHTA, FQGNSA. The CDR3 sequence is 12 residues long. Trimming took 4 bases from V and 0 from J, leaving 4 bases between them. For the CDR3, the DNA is TGTGCCAGCAGCTACCTCTCCTACGAGCAGTACTTC. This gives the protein CASSYLSYEQYF.

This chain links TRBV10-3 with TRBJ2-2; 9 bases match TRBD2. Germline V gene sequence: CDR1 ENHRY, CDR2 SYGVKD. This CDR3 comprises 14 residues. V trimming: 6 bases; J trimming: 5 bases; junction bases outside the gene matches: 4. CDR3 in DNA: TGTGCCATCAGCGGGACTAGCAATACCGGGGAGCTGTTTTTT. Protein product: CAISGTSNTGELFF.